This entry lists 13 T cell receptor beta chains sequenced from one sample in a study of shared clonotypes between healthy human individuals. Here immunoSEQ multiplex PCR was the method, and the copy in TCRdb shows in-frame clones only, minus some. The sample lists some 2.1 million clones; roughly 96% were seen once. The sequenced sample was naive CD4+ T cells sorted from blood. Subset described: CD45RA+ positively selected. The source of these receptors is a man aged 18 to 29 in good health.

The chain carries TRBV6-5 and TRBJ1-6; 7 bases match TRBD1. This CDR3 has 15 amino acids. Germline assignment: CDR1 MNHEY and CDR2 SVGAGI. The J segment lost 4 bases and the V segment lost 2 bases, leaving 2 bases of the junction unmatched. The CDR3 spells CASSYRDSYNSPLHF. The CDR3 bases are TGTGCCAGCAGTTACAGGGACAGTTATAATTCACCCCTCCACTTT.

The V gene is TRBV9, the J gene TRBJ2-7; either TRBD1 or TRBD2 may supply D (5 bases each). This CDR3 has 17 residues. Trimming left V 0 bases short and J 4 bases short, with 20 bases between. CDR1 is SGDLS and CDR2 is YYNGEE in the germline V gene. The CDR3: CASSVDVGGTGSYEQYF. CDR3 in DNA: TGTGCCAGCAGCGTAGATGTTGGTGGGACGGGATCGTACGAGCAGTACTTC.

The J gene is TRBJ2-3, the V gene TRBV18; TRBD1 matches 7 bases. Trimming took 3 bases from V and 1 from J; bases not matched to a gene: 7. The CDR3 totals 16 residues. Germline CDR1 and CDR2: KGHSH and LQKENI. Here the CDR3 reads CASSPVTGTRTDTQYF. As DNA, the CDR3 is TGTGCCAGCTCACCGGTGACAGGGACACGCACAGATACGCAGTATTTT.

The genes are TRBV27 and TRBJ1-3; 8 nucleotides align to TRBD1. J was trimmed by 2 bases and V by 5 bases; bases with no gene match: 8. The CDR3 runs to 16 residues. Germline V gene lookup returns CDR1 MNHEY and CDR2 SMNVEV (reference sequence). The DNA for the CDR3 is TGTGCCAGCAGTATAAGACAGGGGCCAACTGGAAACACCATATATTTT. Its translation is CASSIRQGPTGNTIYF.

Remarks on this clone: The sample carries other DNA sequences with the same CDR3. This rearrangement joins TRBV5-1 to TRBJ2-1; D is undetermined. Germline CDR1 SGHRS, CDR2 YFSETQ. The V end lost 0 bases, the J end lost 0 bases, and 7 bases lay between the germline ends. CDR3 length: 15 amino acids. For the CDR3, the DNA is TGCGCCAGCAGCTTGGACGGTGACTCCTACAATGAGCAGTTCTTC. Translation: CASSLDGDSYNEQFF.

The CDR3 reads CASSPGRGLLNTEAFF. In nucleotides, the CDR3 is TGTGCCAGCAGCCCCGGTCGAGGGTTGTTGAACACTGAAGCTTTCTTT. The chain uses TRBV11-3 and TRBJ1-1; D remains ambiguous. V was trimmed by 5 bases and J by 0 bases, leaving 16 bases between them. The CDR3 totals 16 residues. The V gene's germline CDR1 is SGHNT and CDR2 YENEEA.

This sequence joins TRBV18 and TRBJ2-2; D call uncertain. This CDR3 region has 15 residues. Germline assignment: CDR1 KGHSH and CDR2 LQKENI. Trimming took off 0 bases at V and 1 base at J, with 6 bases between the two ends. The CDR3 DNA reads TGTGCCAGCTCACCACCTAGGGTGAACACCGGGGAGCTGTTTTTT. It encodes CASSPPRVNTGELFF.

This chain uses TRBV28 with TRBJ1-1, with D hard to call. V gave up 7 bases and J gave up 3 bases, with 18 bases separating them. This CDR3 contains 15 residues. The germline gives CDR1 MDHEN, CDR2 SYDVKM. DNA of the CDR3: TGTGCCAGCAACGGCAACCTCTCCTGGGACACTGAAGCTTTCTTT. It specifies CASNGNLSWDTEAFF.

The chain couples TRBV28 to TRBJ1-6; D unclear. V gave up 2 bases and J gave up 5 bases, with 10 bases separating them. Germline values: CDR1 MDHEN, CDR2 SYDVKM. The CDR3 runs 15 residues. Here the CDR3 DNA reads TGTGCCAGCAGTTTAAATTCCGGGAATAATTCACCCCTCCACTTT. This translates into CASSLNSGNNSPLHF.

V usage is TRBV7-2 and J usage is TRBJ2-3, with D hard to call. The CDR3 contains 13 residues. Germline-derived CDR1 and CDR2 are SGHTA and FQGNSA. The ends were cut back, 5 bases at V and 6 bases at J, with 12 bases in the middle. The CDR3 loop is CASSRPPTDTQYF. The CDR3 nucleotides read TGTGCCAGCAGCCGACCTCCAACGGATACGCAGTATTTT.

This clone was seen a single time. The chain links TRBV7-2 to TRBJ2-7; the D gene could be TRBD1 or TRBD2 (5 bases each). CDR1 and CDR2 from the germline V gene are SGHTA and FQGNSA. The CDR3 sequence is 14 residues long. The V end lost 5 bases, the J end lost 1 base, and 12 bases lay between the germline ends. The CDR3 loop reads CASSGWDGSYEQYF. The CDR3 nucleotides read TGTGCCAGCAGCGGGTGGGACGGGTCCTACGAGCAGTACTTC.

The rearrangement uses TRBV27 and TRBJ2-7; possibly TRBD1 or TRBD2 for D (5 bases each). Germline V gene lookup returns CDR1 MNHEY and CDR2 SMNVEV (reference sequence). The CDR3 totals 15 residues. Trimming removed 8 bases at V and 0 bases at J, with 17 bases between. The CDR3: CASLGDGSRSYEQYF. As DNA, the CDR3 is TGTGCCAGCCTTGGGGACGGATCCCGCTCCTACGAGCAGTACTTC.

This rearrangement joins TRBV4-1 to TRBJ2-3, with TRBD2 as a possible D gene (6 bases). The CDR3 loop spans 14 amino acids. Per the germline V gene, CDR1 is MGHRA and CDR2 is YSYEKL. The V gene lost 2 bases and the J gene lost 3 bases, with 9 bases spanning the gap. The CDR3 region is CASSQPGRTDTQYF. The CDR3 DNA is TGCGCCAGCAGCCAACCAGGGAGGACAGATACGCAGTATTTT.